This is a list of T cell receptor beta chains from one sample in a study of blood T cell repertoires in COVID-19. Profiling relied on immunoSEQ multiplex PCR, and the TCRdb table lists in-frame clones only, not all of them. The repertoire holds some 490,000 clones, with roughly 88% as singletons. Sequencing was done on a sample of peripheral blood. These receptor sequences come from a human donor in a cohort sampled during active COVID-19. Each CDR3 is given with its conserved first and last residue. Fields, in order: J gene, D gene, clone size, V gene, CDR3 protein, CDR3 DNA. D genes are given only for firm matches. Only some rows state a clone size, as once, few, many or a class for expanded clones.

j_call: TRBJ1-4; d_call: .; clone_size: .; v_call: TRBV11-2; cdr3_aa: CASSDQRRSTSTNEKLFF; cdr3_nt: TGTGCCAGCAGCGACCAAAGGAGGAGCACCTCAACTAATGAAAAACTGTTTTTT
j_call: TRBJ2-1; d_call: .; clone_size: .; v_call: TRBV9; cdr3_aa: CASSVARYNEQFF; cdr3_nt: TGTGCCAGCAGCGTAGCTCGGTACAATGAGCAGTTCTTC
j_call: TRBJ2-7; d_call: TRBD2; clone_size: few; v_call: TRBV2; cdr3_aa: CASSGGTSGSWVGAYEQYF; cdr3_nt: TGTGCCAGCAGTGGAGGGACTAGCGGGAGTTGGGTCGGGGCCTACGAGCAGTACTTC
j_call: TRBJ2-1; d_call: .; clone_size: .; v_call: TRBV5-4; cdr3_aa: CASSLRIGSAGQFF; cdr3_nt: TGTGCCAGCAGCCTCCGTATCGGGAGCGCCGGGCAGTTCTTC
j_call: TRBJ2-7; d_call: .; clone_size: .; v_call: TRBV12-3/TRBV12-4; cdr3_aa: CASGARGYEQYF; cdr3_nt: TGTGCCAGCGGTGCAAGGGGGTACGAGCAGTACTTC
j_call: TRBJ2-1; d_call: TRBD2; clone_size: .; v_call: TRBV30; cdr3_aa: CAWSVRAGFEQFF; cdr3_nt: TGTGCCTGGAGTGTACGAGCGGGATTTGAGCAGTTCTTC
j_call: TRBJ2-2; d_call: TRBD2; clone_size: .; v_call: TRBV30; cdr3_aa: CAWSVTTSGRIGTGELFF; cdr3_nt: TGTGCCTGGAGTGTTACGACTAGCGGGAGGATTGGAACCGGGGAGCTGTTTTTT
j_call: TRBJ2-3; d_call: TRBD1; clone_size: once; v_call: TRBV28; cdr3_aa: CASSQDRGTDTQYF; cdr3_nt: TGTGCCAGCAGCCAAGACAGGGGAACAGATACGCAGTATTTT
j_call: TRBJ1-2; d_call: .; clone_size: .; v_call: TRBV10-3; cdr3_aa: CAISESRVGYTF; cdr3_nt: TGTGCCATCAGTGAGTCGAGAGTTGGCTACACCTTC
j_call: TRBJ1-5; d_call: TRBD1; clone_size: few; v_call: TRBV5-6; cdr3_aa: CASSLEGAAQPQHF; cdr3_nt: TGTGCCAGCAGCTTGGAGGGGGCAGCGCAGCCCCAGCATTTT
j_call: TRBJ2-3; d_call: TRBD2; clone_size: .; v_call: TRBV4-2; cdr3_aa: CASSQEGAGGTDTQYF; cdr3_nt: TGTGCCAGCAGCCAAGAGGGAGCGGGAGGGACAGATACGCAGTATTTT
j_call: TRBJ2-7; d_call: .; clone_size: .; v_call: TRBV21-1; cdr3_aa: CASSSPGQGAYEQYF; cdr3_nt: TGTGCCAGCAGCAGTCCGGGACAGGGGGCCTACGAGCAGTACTTC
j_call: TRBJ1-3; d_call: TRBD1; clone_size: .; v_call: TRBV5-1; cdr3_aa: CASSFSGGGGNTIYF; cdr3_nt: TGCGCCAGCAGCTTTTCAGGGGGCGGTGGAAACACCATATATTTT
j_call: TRBJ1-6; d_call: .; clone_size: .; v_call: TRBV5-4; cdr3_aa: CASSRGPRGDNSPLHF; cdr3_nt: TGTGCCAGCAGCCGAGGACCGCGGGGGGATAATTCACCCCTCCACTTT
j_call: TRBJ2-7; d_call: .; clone_size: .; v_call: TRBV5-1; cdr3_aa: CASRQTGNSYEQYF; cdr3_nt: TGCGCCAGCAGGCAAACAGGTAACTCCTACGAGCAGTACTTC
j_call: TRBJ2-1; d_call: TRBD2; clone_size: few; v_call: TRBV7-2; cdr3_aa: CASSPHAGGRVNNEQFF; cdr3_nt: TGTGCCAGCAGTCCACATGCCGGCGGGAGAGTTAACAATGAGCAGTTCTTC
j_call: TRBJ2-3; d_call: TRBD1; clone_size: once; v_call: TRBV2; cdr3_aa: CASIGQGNSDTQYF; cdr3_nt: TGTGCCAGCATAGGACAGGGAAATTCAGATACGCAGTATTTT
j_call: TRBJ1-1; d_call: .; clone_size: .; v_call: TRBV5-1; cdr3_aa: CASSPSEAGTSEAFF; cdr3_nt: TGCGCCAGCAGTCCAAGCGAAGCCGGGACTTCCGAAGCTTTCTTT
j_call: TRBJ2-2; d_call: .; clone_size: .; v_call: TRBV5-4; cdr3_aa: CASSLSGRREELFF; cdr3_nt: TGTGCCAGCAGCTTGAGTGGGAGGCGTGAGGAGCTGTTTTTT
j_call: TRBJ1-1; d_call: .; clone_size: .; v_call: TRBV9; cdr3_aa: CASSVDRGEAFF; cdr3_nt: TGTGCCAGCAGCGTAGATCGAGGGGAAGCTTTCTTT
j_call: TRBJ1-5; d_call: .; clone_size: many; v_call: TRBV2; cdr3_aa: CASKLERGGNQPQHF; cdr3_nt: TGTGCCAGCAAGCTGGAGAGGGGGGGGAATCAGCCCCAGCATTTT
j_call: TRBJ1-1; d_call: .; clone_size: once; v_call: TRBV12-5; cdr3_aa: CASGLHLETARDTEAFF; cdr3_nt: TGTGCTAGTGGTTTACACCTGGAGACAGCCCGGGACACTGAAGCTTTCTTT
j_call: TRBJ1-6; d_call: TRBD1; clone_size: .; v_call: TRBV6-5; cdr3_aa: CASSYSGQGIRSPLHF; cdr3_nt: TGTGCCAGCAGTTACTCGGGACAGGGGATCCGTTCACCCCTCCACTTT
j_call: TRBJ1-6; d_call: .; clone_size: .; v_call: TRBV6-5; cdr3_aa: CASIAMVRGPLHF; cdr3_nt: TGTGCCAGCATCGCGATGGTTCGGGGACCCCTCCACTTT
j_call: TRBJ1-2; d_call: TRBD1; clone_size: .; v_call: TRBV19; cdr3_aa: CASTLNQGAWGYTF; cdr3_nt: TGTGCCAGTACCCTTAATCAGGGGGCTTGGGGCTACACCTTC
j_call: TRBJ1-5; d_call: TRBD1; clone_size: .; v_call: TRBV4-1; cdr3_aa: CASSPSEQGSGQPQHF; cdr3_nt: TGCGCCAGCAGCCCTTCCGAACAGGGGAGTGGTCAGCCCCAGCATTTT
j_call: TRBJ2-6; d_call: .; clone_size: .; v_call: TRBV7-9; cdr3_aa: CASRIPQEDGANVLTF; cdr3_nt: TGTGCCAGCAGAATACCTCAGGAGGATGGGGCCAACGTCCTGACTTTC
j_call: TRBJ1-1; d_call: .; clone_size: .; v_call: TRBV19; cdr3_aa: CASSFPGSTPRAFF; cdr3_nt: TGTGCCAGTAGTTTTCCGGGATCGACCCCCCGGGCTTTCTTT
j_call: TRBJ2-3; d_call: .; clone_size: .; v_call: TRBV3-1/TRBV3-2; cdr3_aa: CASSHLFRGTSTDTQYF; cdr3_nt: TGTGCCAGCAGCCACCTCTTTCGCGGGACGAGCACAGATACGCAGTATTTT
j_call: TRBJ1-4; d_call: .; clone_size: .; v_call: TRBV19; cdr3_aa: CASSIKGAGFEKLFF; cdr3_nt: TGTGCCAGTAGTATAAAGGGAGCAGGTTTTGAAAAACTGTTTTTT
j_call: TRBJ2-6; d_call: .; clone_size: .; v_call: TRBV5-1; cdr3_aa: CASSLSSSGANVLTF; cdr3_nt: TGCGCCAGCAGCTTGTCGAGTTCCGGGGCCAACGTCCTGACTTTC
j_call: TRBJ2-7; d_call: .; clone_size: .; v_call: TRBV12-3/TRBV12-4; cdr3_aa: CASRVGTYEQYF; cdr3_nt: TGTGCCAGCAGGGTCGGGACTTACGAGCAGTACTTC
j_call: TRBJ1-5; d_call: .; clone_size: .; v_call: TRBV6-5; cdr3_aa: CASSYVGVGQPQHF; cdr3_nt: TGTGCCAGCAGTTACGTCGGGGTAGGGCAGCCCCAGCATTTT
j_call: TRBJ1-2; d_call: TRBD1; clone_size: .; v_call: TRBV20-1; cdr3_aa: CSASSGQGTIYGYTF; cdr3_nt: TGCAGTGCTAGTTCTGGACAGGGGACGATCTATGGCTACACCTTC
j_call: TRBJ2-5; d_call: TRBD2; clone_size: once; v_call: TRBV5-6; cdr3_aa: CASSSGLAGGETQYF; cdr3_nt: TGTGCCAGCAGCTCCGGACTAGCGGGAGGAGAGACCCAGTACTTC
j_call: TRBJ1-4; d_call: .; clone_size: .; v_call: TRBV30; cdr3_aa: CAWATERTRENEKLFF; cdr3_nt: TGTGCCTGGGCCACCGAACGTACCCGGGAAAATGAAAAACTGTTTTTT
j_call: TRBJ1-5; d_call: .; clone_size: .; v_call: TRBV9; cdr3_aa: CASSPAGWGDQPQHF; cdr3_nt: TGTGCCAGCAGCCCTGCCGGGTGGGGGGATCAGCCCCAGCATTTT
j_call: TRBJ2-1; d_call: .; clone_size: few; v_call: TRBV5-4; cdr3_aa: CASSLTSNPYNEQFF; cdr3_nt: TGTGCCAGCAGCTTGACTAGTAACCCCTACAATGAGCAGTTCTTC
j_call: TRBJ2-5; d_call: TRBD2; clone_size: .; v_call: TRBV11-2; cdr3_aa: CASSGGLAVQETQYF; cdr3_nt: TGTGCCAGCAGCGGGGGACTAGCGGTCCAAGAGACCCAGTACTTC
j_call: TRBJ2-1; d_call: TRBD1; clone_size: .; v_call: TRBV5-1; cdr3_aa: CASSSGTGTGAYNEQFF; cdr3_nt: TGCGCCAGCAGCTCAGGAACCGGGACAGGGGCCTACAATGAGCAGTTCTTC
j_call: TRBJ2-6; d_call: TRBD1; clone_size: .; v_call: TRBV7-3; cdr3_aa: CASSLSTGGLSGANVLTF; cdr3_nt: TGTGCCAGCAGCTTATCGACAGGGGGCCTCTCTGGGGCCAACGTCCTGACTTTC
j_call: TRBJ2-5; d_call: TRBD2; clone_size: once; v_call: TRBV30; cdr3_aa: CALGEGGPRRETQYF; cdr3_nt: TGTGCCTTGGGGGAGGGAGGGCCGAGGAGAGAGACCCAGTACTTC
j_call: TRBJ2-7; d_call: TRBD2; clone_size: .; v_call: TRBV2; cdr3_aa: CASNILADSSYEQYF; cdr3_nt: TGTGCCAGCAACATACTAGCGGATAGCTCCTACGAGCAGTACTTC
j_call: TRBJ2-7; d_call: .; clone_size: few; v_call: TRBV5-1; cdr3_aa: CASSWQETGFYEQYF; cdr3_nt: TGCGCCAGCAGCTGGCAAGAGACTGGATTTTACGAGCAGTACTTC
j_call: TRBJ2-5; d_call: .; clone_size: once; v_call: TRBV3-1/TRBV3-2; cdr3_aa: CASSQVTSGHKETQYF; cdr3_nt: TGTGCCAGCAGCCAAGTCACAAGCGGGCATAAAGAGACCCAGTACTTC
j_call: TRBJ2-1; d_call: TRBD1; clone_size: .; v_call: TRBV30; cdr3_aa: CAWSVRQGAHEQFF; cdr3_nt: TGTGCCTGGAGTGTAAGGCAGGGGGCTCATGAGCAGTTCTTC
j_call: TRBJ1-2; d_call: .; clone_size: few; v_call: TRBV2; cdr3_aa: CASSEEGGANYGYTF; cdr3_nt: TGTGCCAGCAGTGAAGAAGGGGGAGCTAACTATGGCTACACCTTC